Below, 18 T cell receptor beta chains from the same sample are listed, as sequenced in a study of T cells in women clearing cervical HPV infection. Sequencing was performed with immunoSEQ multiplex PCR; in TCRdb, only in-frame clones are kept and a portion is missing. The listing contains 25,000 to 30,000 clones. Material: blood buffy coat. The origin of the receptors is a woman between 18 and 70 years old with a cervical HPV16 infection that either progressed to CIN3+ or cleared (not recorded which).

About this clone itself: Coverage ceases 3 residues before the CDR3 finishes, and the germline J gene fills in the end. V is TRBV7-6 and J is TRBJ2-5; perhaps D is TRBD1 or TRBD2 (5 bases each). V lost 5 bases to trimming and J lost 7 bases, with 14 bases between them. The CDR3 sequence is 13 residues long. Germline V CDR1 and CDR2: SGHVS, FNYEAQ. The CDR3 loop reads CASSPQGGGTQYF. The sequenced part of the CDR3 DNA is TGTGCCAGCAGCCCCCAGGGCGGAGGGACC.

Of note for this clone: With the read ending 3 residues before the CDR3 end, the germline J gene is used to fill in that end. This chain uses TRBV12-3 or TRBV12-4 with TRBJ2-1; D possibly corresponds to TRBD2 (6 bases). The CDR3 runs to 17 residues. V was clipped by 0 bases and J by 0 bases, with 12 bases between them. CDR3 DNA, as far as it was read: TGTGCCAGCAGTTTAGCGGGGACTCTATTCTCCTACAATGAG. Encoded protein: CASSLAGTLFSYNE. The entire CDR3 is CASSLAGTLFSYNEQFF.

Notes on this clone: With the read ending 3 residues before the CDR3 end, the germline J gene is used to fill in that end. The chain is built from TRBV5-1 and TRBJ2-7, with 14 bases identical to TRBD2. Germline loops: CDR1 SGHRS, CDR2 YFSETQ. The CDR3 totals 17 residues. With V trimmed by 0 bases and J by 3 bases, 5 bases remained unmatched. The sequenced CDR3 bases are TGCGCCAGCAGCTTGGGACTAGCGGGAGGGCCCCACTACGAG. Protein product: CASSLGLAGGPHYE. The CDR3, in full, reads CASSLGLAGGPHYEQYF.

On this clone: The CDR3 end is not reached by the read, which stops 3 residues before it; the germline J gene fills it in. The rearrangement joins TRBV23-1 to TRBJ2-7; possibly TRBD1 for D (5 bases). TRBV23-1 is an ORF; its function is uncertain. The CDR3 spans 15 residues. V lost 3 bases and J lost 1, with 13 bases in between. The CDR3 region is CASSQADRESYEQYF. The CDR3 DNA, read in part, is TGCGCCAGCAGTCAGGCCGACAGAGAATCCTACGAG.

As regards this clone: The read stops 3 residues short of the end of the CDR3; the missing end is completed from the germline J gene. The V call is TRBV5-4, the J call TRBJ2-1; 9 bases match TRBD1. Germline values: CDR1 SGHNT, CDR2 YYREEE (reference sequence). V was clipped by 2 bases and J by 9 bases; unmatched bases: 6. The CDR3 loop spans 14 amino acids. CDR3 DNA, as far as it was read: TGTGCCAGCAGCTTACAGGGGGCATCGGGTGAG. It specifies CASSLQGASGE. The whole CDR3 protein reads CASSLQGASGEQFF. The whole variable domain, remainder taken from reference TRBV5-4 and TRBJ2-1, is ETGVTQSPTHLIKTRGQQVTLRCSSQSGHNTVSWYQQALGQGPQFIFQYYREEENGRGNFPPRFSGLQFPNYSSELNVNALELDDSALYLCASSLQGASGEQFFGPGTRLTVL.

As concerns this clone: The read halts 3 residues ahead of the CDR3 end, with the missing end drawn from the germline J gene. This chain uses TRBV12-3 or TRBV12-4 with TRBJ1-6; D unresolved. The CDR3 runs to 14 residues. Trimming removed 10 bases at V and 9 bases at J, with 19 bases between. The CDR3 bases that were read are TGTGCCACCCCCCTAGCCGAATCGTCTTCACCC. It is translated as CATPLAESSSP. The whole CDR3 is CATPLAESSSPLHF.

Partial CDR3 DNA: TGTGCCAGTAGTATGGCCGTCTATGGC. Translation gives CASSMAVYG. The CDR3 as a whole reads CASSMAVYGYTF. V and J are TRBV19 and TRBJ1-2; D is uncertain. The read ends 3 residues shy of where the CDR3 ends; the end is completed using the germline J gene. This CDR3 is built from 12 residues. Trimming took 3 bases from V and 4 from J, leaving 6 bases between them. The germline gives CDR1 LNHDA, CDR2 SQIVND (reference sequence).

Remarks on this clone: The missing CDR3 end, 3 residues past where the read stops, is filled in from the germline J gene. The J gene is TRBJ2-3, the V gene TRBV6-2 or TRBV6-3; 9 nucleotides agree with TRBD1. The V and J ends lost 0 bases and 7 bases, in that order; junction bases with no gene match: 5. The CDR3 sequence is 15 residues long. Germline values: CDR1 MNHEY, CDR2 SVGEGT. The DNA read from the CDR3 is TGTGCCAGCAGTTACTCGACAGGGGGGGTAAATACG. Protein sequence: CASSYSTGGVNT. The CDR3 reads in full as CASSYSTGGVNTQYF.

Concerning this clone itself: The missing CDR3 end, 3 residues past where the read stops, is filled in from the germline J gene. The J gene is TRBJ2-7, the V gene TRBV18, with 10 bases aligning to TRBD2. Per the germline V gene, CDR1 is KGHSH and CDR2 is LQKENI. J was trimmed by 3 bases and V by 3 bases; bases with no gene match: 2. This CDR3 has 14 residues. The CDR3 DNA, read in part, is TGTGCCAGCTCACCGTTAGCGGGGGGCTACGAG. This sequence encodes CASSPLAGGYE. From start to end, the CDR3 is CASSPLAGGYEQYF.

Of note for this clone: The read falls 3 residues short of the CDR3 end, and the missing part is taken from the germline J gene. The rearrangement links TRBV4-1 to TRBJ2-7, with 11 bases aligning to TRBD2. The CDR3 runs to 17 residues. Germline V gene lookup returns CDR1 MGHRA and CDR2 YSYEKL. Germline trimming cut 2 bases from V and 2 bases from J; bases unmatched to any gene: 8. This CDR3 reads CASSQPRGSGGAYEQYF. The CDR3 DNA, read in part, is TGCGCCAGCAGCCAACCCCGGGGTAGCGGGGGGGCCTACGAG.

Comments on this clone: The read stops 3 residues short of the end of the CDR3; the missing end is completed from the germline J gene. The V and J genes are TRBV29-1 and TRBJ1-3; D unresolved. The CDR3 length is 13 residues. Trimming took off 7 bases at V and 0 bases at J, with 10 bases between the two ends. CDR1 and CDR2 (germline): SQVTM, ANQGSEA. The covered CDR3 bases are TGCAGCGCAGCGCAGAGCTCTGGAAACACC. It translates to CSAAQSSGNT. The full-length CDR3 reads as CSAAQSSGNTIYF.

To note about this clone: The read finishes 3 residues shy of the CDR3 end, and the germline J gene is used to complete it. The rearrangement links TRBV5-1 to TRBJ2-1; TRBD1 matches 12 bases. Germline CDR1 is SGHRS and CDR2 is YFSETQ. V lost 4 bases and J lost 4; bases outside the gene matches: 3. The CDR3 sequence is 15 residues long. The part of the CDR3 DNA that was read is TGCGCCAGCAGCAAGGGACAGGGGGCTTACAATGAG. This codes for CASSKGQGAYNE. The whole CDR3 protein is CASSKGQGAYNEQFF. Full variable domain (outside the CDR3, taken from reference TRBV5-1 and TRBJ2-1): KAGVTQTPRYLIKTRGQQVTLSCSPISGHRSVSWYQQTPGQGLQFLFEYFSETQRNKGNFPGRFSGRQFSNSRSEMNVSTLELGDSALYLCASSKGQGAYNEQFFGPGTRLTVL.

On this clone itself: The CDR3 end is not reached by the read, which stops 3 residues before it; the germline J gene fills it in. The chain employs TRBV18 and TRBJ2-3; 10 bases map to TRBD1. Germline V lookup: CDR1 KGHSH, CDR2 LQKENI. V shed 3 bases, J shed 5 bases, and the junction held 5 bases outside the gene matches. The CDR3 contains 15 residues. CDR3 bases read: TGTGCCAGCTCACCCGGGACAGGGGTAGGAGATACG. This sequence encodes CASSPGTGVGDT. The entire CDR3 is CASSPGTGVGDTQYF.

Remarks on this clone: The observed sequence ends 3 residues before the CDR3 terminus, with the missing tail filled in from the germline J gene. This rearrangement joins TRBV18 to TRBJ2-3; 9 nucleotides line up with TRBD1. J gave up 2 bases and V 4 bases, and 4 bases lay outside the gene matches. The CDR3 runs to 15 residues. Germline CDR1 reads KGHSH; CDR2 reads LQKENI. The CDR3 sequence: CASSHRDRATDTQYF. The covered CDR3 bases are TGTGCCAGCTCACATCGGGACAGGGCCACAGATACG.

On this clone itself: From the germline J gene comes the end of the CDR3, since the read stops 3 residues before it. V gene TRBV5-4 combines with J gene TRBJ2-3, with 11 bases that match TRBD1. Germline CDR1 SGHNT, CDR2 YYREEE (reference sequence). The CDR3 extends over 15 amino acids. The V gene end was trimmed by 4 bases and the J gene end by 6 bases; junction bases not matched to a gene: 7. The sequenced CDR3 bases are TGTGCCAGCAGCGTAGGACAGGGGGCAGTGGATACG. This gives the protein CASSVGQGAVDT. The full CDR3 protein reads CASSVGQGAVDTQYF.

About this clone: The CDR3 extends 3 residues past the end of the read, so its final part is completed from the germline J gene. This rearrangement joins TRBV18 to TRBJ2-7, with unresolved D. Germline CDR1 reads KGHSH; CDR2 reads LQKENI. Between the trimmed V and J ends, which lost 3 bases and 2 bases, there was a span of 14 bases. The CDR3 is made up of 15 amino acids. CDR3 DNA (partial): TGTGCCAGCTCACCGGAGACACCAATTACCTACGAG. This codes for CASSPETPITYE. The full CDR3 sequence reads CASSPETPITYEQYF.

A word on this clone: The read finishes 3 residues shy of the CDR3 end, and the germline J gene is used to complete it. The chain is built from TRBV7-2 and TRBJ1-3; unclear D gene. V lost 0 bases, J lost 4 bases, and 16 bases lay in between. Germline V gene sequence: CDR1 SGHTA, CDR2 FQGNSA. CDR3 length: 17 amino acids. The CDR3 bases that were read are TGTGCCAGCAGCTTAGCGCCTGTACAGACCGCGGGAAACACC. As protein: CASSLAPVQTAGNT. The complete CDR3 reads CASSLAPVQTAGNTIYF.

As for this clone: The read ends 3 residues before the CDR3 terminus; that terminus is restored from the germline J gene. The rearrangement joins TRBV7-8 to TRBJ2-7; TRBD1 matches at 7 bases. CDR3 length: 15 residues. Germline V gives CDR1 SGHVS, CDR2 FQNEAQ. V dropped 1 base and J dropped 2; count of bases not matched to a gene: 5. The CDR3: CASSLGGTVPYEQYF. The part of the CDR3 DNA that was read is TGTGCCAGCAGCTTAGGTGGGACAGTGCCCTACGAG.